This T cell receptor beta chain was captured by sequencing in a study of shared clonotypes between healthy human individuals. CD45RO-negative CD8 cells positively selected for CCR7 made up the naive population, which excluded terminally differentiated effector memory CD45RA+ cells. Regarding this clone: No antigen is known for it.

The study's findings and limits: Donor clonotype sharing was expected to depend on sequencing depth. Between a few donors, naive CD4 clonotypes were shared at a level of about 5%.

Sequencing used immunoSEQ multiplex PCR; TCRdb keeps in-frame clones, though not all of them. The sample lists approximately 810,000 clones, about 91% occurring once. The germline V gene encodes CDR1 SGHDT and CDR2 YYEEEE. CDR3 length: 17 residues. V dropped 0 bases and J dropped 5 bases, with 20 bases sitting between them. V usage is TRBV5-6 and J usage is TRBJ2-5; D remains ambiguous. Sequencing was performed on naive CD8+ T cells sorted from blood. The sequence derives from a man aged 30 to 45 in good health. CDR3 amino acids: CASSLAWQALWWETQYF. In DNA form, the CDR3 reads TGTGCCAGCAGCTTGGCGTGGCAGGCCCTTTGGTGGGAGACCCAGTACTTC.